This entry lists 18 T cell receptor beta chains sequenced from one sample in a study of blood T cell repertoires in COVID-19. TCRdb's table, derived via immunoSEQ multiplex PCR, lists solely in-frame clones and lacks some. The sample yields hundreds of thousands of clones, about 90% seen once. Sequencing was performed on PBMCs or T cells enriched from blood (not recorded which). The origin of the receptors is a woman aged 25 to 39 who had recovered from COVID-19.

J is TRBJ1-2 and V is TRBV25-1, with 8 positions matching TRBD1. The CDR3 covers 15 residues. Germline loops: CDR1 MGHDK, CDR2 SYGVNS. The trim removed 2 bases at V and 4 bases at J, leaving 6 bases unmatched. The chain's CDR3 is CASSEGGRGLYGYTF. The CDR3 region has the DNA TGTGCCAGCAGTGAAGGCGGCAGGGGGCTCTATGGCTACACCTTC.

The V call is TRBV3-1 (or the pseudogene TRBV3-2), the J call TRBJ2-6; 8 bases are shared with TRBD1. The CDR3 runs 18 residues. Germline lookup yields CDR1 LGHDT and CDR2 YNNKEL (reference sequence). Trimming cost V 0 bases and J 0 bases; bases outside gene matches: 4. The CDR3 sequence is CASSQERDRSSGANVLTF. In DNA, the CDR3 is TGTGCCAGCAGCCAAGAGCGGGACAGGAGCTCTGGGGCCAACGTCCTGACTTTC.

The chain employs TRBV19 and TRBJ1-6; the match to TRBD1 covers 7 bases. Germline CDR1 LNHDA, CDR2 SQIVND (reference sequence). Trimming at V came to 3 bases and at J to 6 bases, leaving 8 bases not matched to a gene. The CDR3 consists of 16 residues. The CDR3 reads CASSMEAGGGNSPLHF. Written as DNA, the CDR3 is TGTGCCAGTAGTATGGAGGCAGGGGGTGGTAATTCACCCCTCCACTTT.

The count of this clone is one. The J gene is TRBJ1-5, the V gene TRBV5-5, with unresolved D. Germline CDR1 and CDR2: SGHKS and YYEKEE (reference sequence). The length of the CDR3 is 14 residues. Trimming shortened V by 4 bases and J by 2 bases, and 10 bases separated the two germline ends. The CDR3 protein is CASSVTRRNQPQHF. For the CDR3, the DNA is TGTGCCAGCAGCGTGACACGGCGCAATCAGCCCCAGCATTTT.

This clone was observed a handful of times. The chain uses TRBV3-1 (or the pseudogene TRBV3-2) and TRBJ1-6; 10 bases fit TRBD1. Germline trimming cut 8 bases from V and 10 bases from J; bases unmatched to any gene: 5. The CDR3 totals 13 residues. Germline V gene data show CDR1 as LGHDT and CDR2 as YNNKEL (reference sequence). The CDR3 spells CASGDRGGSPLHF. Here the CDR3 DNA reads TGTGCCAGCGGGGACAGGGGAGGATCACCCCTCCACTTT.

This clone has a handful of counts. This chain connects TRBV6-1 to TRBJ1-5; D is ambiguous. CDR3 length equals 15 residues. Germline values: CDR1 MNHNS, CDR2 SASEGT. V was clipped by 1 base and J by 1 base, with 8 bases between them. CDR3: CASSEVGGSNQPQHF. The CDR3 nucleotides read TGTGCCAGCAGTGAAGTGGGAGGGAGCAATCAGCCCCAGCATTTT.

This sequence joins TRBV2 and TRBJ1-6, with a possible D match to TRBD1 (5 bases). The V end lost 5 bases, the J end lost 6 bases, and 11 bases lay between the germline ends. This CDR3 spans 14 amino acids. Germline V gene sequence: CDR1 SNHLY, CDR2 FYNNEI. CDR3 loop: CASSPRGGNSPLHF. DNA of the CDR3: TGTGCCAGCAGTCCCCGCGGGGGTAATTCACCCCTCCACTTT. The complete variable domain, with remaining parts taken from reference TRBV2 and TRBJ1-6, reads EPEVTQTPSHQVTQMGQEVILRCVPISNHLYFYWYRQILGQKVEFLVSFYNNEISEKSEIFDDQFSVERPDGSNFTLKIRSTKLEDSAMYFCASSPRGGNSPLHFGNGTRLTVT.

The chain recombines TRBV4-3 with TRBJ2-7, with D possibly TRBD1 on 6 matching bases. There are 18 residues in the CDR3. Germline CDR1 and CDR2: LGHNA and YSLEER. Trimming stripped 0 bases from V and 0 bases from J, with 18 bases between. CDR3 bases: TGCGCCAGCAGCCAAGATCCTCCTAACAGGGATCCCTCCTACGAGCAGTACTTC. Protein product: CASSQDPPNRDPSYEQYF.

This chain uses TRBV19 with TRBJ2-7; weak D call: TRBD2 (6 bases). Germline lookup yields CDR1 LNHDA and CDR2 SQIVND (reference sequence). The CDR3 consists of 15 residues. The V and J ends lost 5 bases and 0 bases respectively, with 14 bases between them. The CDR3 nucleotides are TGTGCCAGTAGTGCTTGGCGGGGAGGCTCCTACGAGCAGTACTTC. This sequence encodes CASSAWRGGSYEQYF.

V usage is TRBV6-5 and J usage is TRBJ2-2; possible D gene TRBD1, 5 bases. The CDR3 is made up of 16 amino acids. Germline CDR1 and CDR2: MNHEY and SVGAGI. The ends were cut back, 0 bases at V and 1 base at J, with 9 bases in the middle. The CDR3 here is CASSYSRGWNTGELFF. For the CDR3, the DNA is TGTGCCAGCAGTTACTCAAGGGGCTGGAACACCGGGGAGCTGTTTTTT.

The V gene is TRBV5-1, the J gene TRBJ2-7, with D perhaps TRBD1 (6 bases). Trimming pared 2 bases from V and 5 bases from J, leaving 17 bases between. In germline, CDR1 is SGHRS, CDR2 YFSETQ. The CDR3 has 15 residues. CDR3 in amino acids: CASSFARGERDEQYF. CDR3 coding DNA: TGCGCCAGCAGCTTCGCCAGGGGAGAAAGGGACGAGCAGTACTTC.

To note about this clone: The same CDR3 is also encoded by other DNA sequences in this sample. The chain uses TRBV12-3 or TRBV12-4 and TRBJ2-7; D is unclear. CDR3 size: 12 residues. Trimming cost V 6 bases and J 4 bases, with 10 bases left between them. CDR3 nucleotide sequence: TGTGCCAGCAGCCTTGGGCTGTACGAGCAGTACTTC. Its translation is CASSLGLYEQYF.

This rearrangement joins TRBV28 to TRBJ2-5, with D possibly TRBD2 on 6 matching bases. Looked up from germline, CDR1 is MDHEN and CDR2 is SYDVKM. The CDR3 length is 14 residues. Trimming cost V 8 bases and J 4 bases, with 17 bases left between them. Here the CDR3 reads CASQLVAERETQYF. The CDR3 DNA sequence: TGTGCCAGCCAACTGGTAGCGGAACGAGAGACCCAGTACTTC. Filled out from reference TRBV28 and TRBJ2-5, the complete variable domain reads DVKVTQSSRYLVKRTGEKVFLECVQDMDHENMFWYRQDPGLGLRLIYFSYDVKMKEKGDIPEGYSVSREKKERFSLILESASTNQTSMYLCASQLVAERETQYFGPGTRLLVL.

This clone was counted between two and nine times. This chain connects TRBV19 to TRBJ1-5; unclear D gene. The V and J ends lost 3 bases and 0 bases respectively, with 9 bases between them. The CDR3 totals 15 residues. The germline CDR1 and CDR2 sequences are LNHDA and SQIVND (reference sequence). CDR3 nucleotides: TGTGCCAGTAGTATGCCCGCTAATAGCAATCAGCCCCAGCATTTT. Translated, it gives CASSMPANSNQPQHF.

This clone was seen a single time. This chain's CDR3 is CASRTPTSPLHF. The CDR3 DNA reads as TGTGCCAGCAGGACACCTACCTCACCCCTCCACTTT. V is TRBV28 and J is TRBJ1-6; D ambiguous. Germline loops: CDR1 MDHEN, CDR2 SYDVKM. V was shortened by 6 bases and J by 10 bases, with 10 bases between the two germline ends. This CDR3 region has 12 residues.

This clone was observed a handful of times. The chain uses TRBV7-9 and TRBJ2-2; D remains unclear. The CDR3 spans 12 residues. Germline V gives CDR1 SEHNR, CDR2 FQNEAQ (reference sequence). Trimming took off 4 bases at V and 8 bases at J, with 8 bases between the two ends. The CDR3 sequence: CASSSLSGELFF. The CDR3 DNA is TGTGCCAGCAGCTCTCTCAGTGGGGAGCTGTTTTTT.

The sample holds one count of this clone. The V gene is TRBV3-1 (or the pseudogene TRBV3-2), the J gene TRBJ1-2, with 7 nucleotides matching TRBD1. The CDR3 extends over 13 amino acids. Trimming cost V 3 bases and J 8 bases; bases outside gene matches: 6. In germline, CDR1 is LGHDT, CDR2 YNNKEL (reference sequence). The CDR3 loop is CASSHDDRDGYTF. The CDR3 DNA follows: TGTGCCAGCAGCCATGACGACAGGGACGGCTACACCTTC.

This rearrangement joins TRBV19 to TRBJ2-7; 8 bases fit TRBD2. Trimming cost V 7 bases and J 1 base; bases outside gene matches: 6. From germline, CDR1 is LNHDA and CDR2 SQIVND (reference sequence). The CDR3 loop spans 14 amino acids. The CDR3 sequence is CASTPRGGSYEQYF. DNA of the CDR3: TGTGCCAGTACCCCACGGGGGGGATCCTACGAGCAGTACTTC.